The 30 T cell receptor beta chains below come from one sample, sequenced in a study of T-cell reconstitution after alpha-beta-depleted transplantation in children. For TCRbeta, the library was prepared with unique molecular identifiers. TCRdb re-called the PCR reads with MiXCR, one entry per CDR3 protein. In the table there are over 300,000 distinct CDR3 sequences, around a tenth of which are singletons. The sequencing used PBMCs from the stem cell graft donor, collected from the stem cell graft. Receptors originate from a human donor who donated a stem cell graft to a child with acute lymphoblastic leukemia.

This chain joins TRBV28 and TRBJ2-5, with 7 bases lining up with TRBD1. The CDR3 is 13 residues long. Trimming took 8 bases from V and 5 from J; bases not matched to a gene: 8. Germline loops: CDR1 MDHEN, CDR2 SYDVKM. DNA of the CDR3: TGTGCCAGCGACAGGGCCTCGGCCGAGACCCAGTACTTC. Amino acids: CASDRASAETQYF.

This clonotype was picked up many times. J is TRBJ2-7 and V is TRBV4-1; 9 bases are shared with TRBD1. The germline V gene encodes CDR1 MGHRA and CDR2 YSYEKL. This CDR3 contains 14 residues. After removal of 4 bases from V and 4 bases from J, the junction contained 5 bases not matched to a gene. Here the CDR3 reads CASSPGTGFYEQYF. The CDR3 DNA follows: TGCGCCAGCAGCCCCGGGACAGGGTTTTACGAGCAGTACTTC.

Only a few counts were recorded for this clonotype. Here the CDR3 reads CASRWDSYNEQFF. The CDR3 bases are TGTGCCAGCAGATGGGACAGTTACAATGAGCAGTTCTTC. The chain couples TRBV28 to TRBJ2-1; 7 bases line up with TRBD1. CDR1 MDHEN and CDR2 SYDVKM come from the germline V gene. The CDR3 is made up of 13 amino acids. The V and J ends lost 6 bases and 4 bases, in that order; junction bases with no gene match: 3.

The rearrangement joins TRBV12-3 or TRBV12-4 to TRBJ2-7; maybe TRBD1 (9 bases). The CDR3 runs to 20 residues. With 5 bases removed from V and 4 bases from J, the gap between germline ends came to 33 bases. CDR3 bases: TGTGCCAGCAGTCTTCTCCGGGGACAGGGTCGGACTAGCTTGGCGTACGAGCAGTACTTC. Translating it yields CASSLLRGQGRTSLAYEQYF.

This clonotype appeared a few times. The V call is TRBV9, the J call TRBJ2-5; 14 nucleotides agree with TRBD2. Germline V lookup: CDR1 SGDLS, CDR2 YYNGEE. The length of the CDR3 is 19 residues. With V trimmed by 4 bases and J by 6 bases, 17 bases remained unmatched. As DNA, the CDR3 is TGTGCCAGCAGCTCGTCCCAGGGACTAGCGGGAGTACCGGGTCAGACCCAGTACTTC. This encodes CASSSSQGLAGVPGQTQYF.

This clonotype was counted a few times. The DNA for the CDR3 is TGCGCCAGCAGCCCGGCGTACGCAGCGTCCTACGAGCAGTACTTC. This translates into CASSPAYAASYEQYF. V is TRBV5-1 and J is TRBJ2-7, with D unresolved. Germline assignment: CDR1 SGHRS and CDR2 YFSETQ. V lost 4 bases and J 1 base, leaving 15 bases between the germline ends. There are 15 residues in the CDR3.

In its sample, this clonotype was seen many times. The chain is built from TRBV2 and TRBJ1-1; D gene unclear. The CDR3 runs to 12 residues. The V and J ends lost 3 bases and 6 bases respectively, with 8 bases between them. In germline, CDR1 is SNHLY, CDR2 FYNNEI. DNA for the CDR3: TGTGCCAGCAGTGACTATCGCGCTGAAGCTTTCTTT. It yields the protein CASSDYRAEAFF.

The genes are TRBV5-1 and TRBJ2-1; D is unresolved. The CDR3 is made up of 12 amino acids. The germline V gene has CDR1 SGHRS and CDR2 YFSETQ. V lost 4 bases, J lost 3 bases, and 5 bases lay in between. In DNA, the CDR3 is TGCGCCAGCAGCCAAAACTACAATGAGCAGTTCTTC. The encoded protein is CASSQNYNEQFF.

V is TRBV27 and J is TRBJ1-5; D is ambiguous. Germline-derived CDR1 and CDR2 are MNHEY and SMNVEV (reference sequence). V was shortened by 2 bases and J by 0 bases, with 5 bases between the two germline ends. The CDR3 runs 14 residues. CDR3 sequence: CASSLLDSNQPQHF. CDR3 coding DNA: TGTGCCAGCAGTTTACTGGATAGCAATCAGCCCCAGCATTTT.

The chain uses TRBV11-2 and TRBJ2-1, with a tentative D call TRBD1 (5 bases). CDR1 SGHAT and CDR2 FQNNGV come from the germline V gene. V was cut by 4 bases and J by 2 bases, with 18 bases left in between. The CDR3 length is 17 residues. DNA for the CDR3: TGTGCCAGCAGCTCCTTGGGTCGGCAGGGCCCCTACAATGAGCAGTTCTTC. It is translated as CASSSLGRQGPYNEQFF.

This chain connects TRBV12-3 or TRBV12-4 to TRBJ1-6; 8 bases map to TRBD1. The trim removed 3 bases at V and 6 bases at J, leaving 1 base unmatched. The CDR3 spans 14 residues. The CDR3 DNA reads as TGTGCCAGCAGTTTGGGACAGGTTAATTCACCCCTCCACTTT. Its protein product is CASSLGQVNSPLHF.

This clonotype has only a few counts. The chain has TRBV7-9 and TRBJ1-1, with a possible D match to TRBD1 (6 bases). Trimming shortened V by 6 bases and J by 8 bases, and 13 bases separated the two germline ends. CDR1 is SEHNR and CDR2 is FQNEAQ in the germline V gene (reference sequence). CDR3 length equals 12 residues. CDR3 sequence reads: CASRGQGVEAFF. The CDR3 coding sequence is TGTGCCAGCAGGGGACAAGGTGTGGAAGCTTTCTTT.

This clonotype was seen a few times. V gene TRBV15 combines with J gene TRBJ1-2; no firm D call. Germline CDR1 reads LNHNV; CDR2 reads YYDKDF (reference sequence). Trimming left V 0 bases short and J 7 bases short, with 15 bases between. The CDR3 totals 15 residues. The CDR3 protein is CATSRDLSTLAGYTF. In DNA form, the CDR3 reads TGTGCCACCAGCAGAGATCTGAGTACACTGGCTGGCTACACCTTC.

This clonotype was recorded a few times. The chain uses TRBV27 and TRBJ2-3; 7 bases agree with TRBD2. Germline loops: CDR1 MNHEY, CDR2 SMNVEV (reference sequence). Trimming took 6 bases from V and 0 from J; bases not matched to a gene: 15. CDR3 length: 18 residues. The CDR3 nucleotides are TGTGCCAGCAGCATTCCCACCCAAGGTAGCGGGAGCACAGATACGCAGTATTTT. It specifies CASSIPTQGSGSTDTQYF.

This clonotype has at least ten counts. Germline and junction disagree at one end, which may indicate a read error. CDR3 amino acids: CASSLRQGGTGELFF. The CDR3 DNA reads TGCGCCAGCAGCCTCCGACAGGGGGGGACCGGGGAGCTGTTTTTT. This sequence joins TRBV7-2 and TRBJ2-2, with 9 bases aligning to TRBD1. The CDR3 extends over 15 amino acids. Per germline, CDR1 SGHTA and CDR2 FQGNSA.

The chain links TRBV7-9 to TRBJ2-1; 14 bases match TRBD2. Germline-derived CDR1 and CDR2 are SEHNR and FQNEAQ (reference sequence). With 5 bases clipped from V and 7 bases from J, the junction kept 7 bases outside the gene matches. The CDR3 spans 16 residues. CDR3 residues: CASSTTSGRALNEQFF. CDR3 in DNA: TGTGCCAGCAGCACGACTAGCGGGAGGGCCTTGAATGAGCAGTTCTTC.

In this sample, this clonotype turned up a few times. The chain has TRBV12-3 or TRBV12-4 and TRBJ2-2; TRBD2 is a possible D gene (5 bases). The CDR3 runs 16 residues. V was shortened by 0 bases and J by 7 bases, with 15 bases between the two germline ends. As DNA, the CDR3 is TGTGCCAGCAGTTTAGCGTTCGGGGAGACTGGCGGGGAGCTGTTTTTT. Translation: CASSLAFGETGGELFF.

The V call is TRBV15, the J call TRBJ1-5; no clear D gene. V was cut by 0 bases and J by 2 bases, with 23 bases left in between. This CDR3 contains 20 residues. Germline CDR1 and CDR2: LNHNV and YYDKDF (reference sequence). In DNA, the CDR3 is TGTGCCACCAGCAGAGATGTGGCGATTGGGAGTCTTATTCGCAATCAGCCCCAGCATTTT. This sequence encodes CATSRDVAIGSLIRNQPQHF.

This clonotype was observed a few times. The V call is TRBV12-3 or TRBV12-4, the J call TRBJ2-1, with 13 positions matching TRBD2. The V segment lost 6 bases and the J segment 5 bases; nucleotides outside the gene matches: 10. The CDR3 has 17 residues. This CDR3 reads CASSRGLAGYRDNEQFF. The CDR3 coding sequence is TGTGCCAGCAGCCGGGGACTAGCGGGGTATAGGGACAATGAGCAGTTCTTC.

This clonotype was found many times. J is TRBJ2-7 and V is TRBV5-1; D unresolved. Deletions cut 1 base from V and 7 bases from J, with 12 bases between. CDR1 is SGHRS, CDR2 YFSETQ, per germline. The CDR3 runs to 13 residues. CDR3: CASSLSGTREQYF. CDR3 coding DNA: TGCGCCAGCAGCTTGTCAGGCACGAGGGAGCAGTACTTC.

V is TRBV5-1 and J is TRBJ2-6; weak D call: TRBD2 (6 bases). Germline V gives CDR1 SGHRS, CDR2 YFSETQ. V gave up 4 bases and J gave up 0 bases, with 8 bases separating them. The CDR3 has 15 residues. Here the CDR3 DNA reads TGCGCCAGCAGCGTGGGACTCTCTGGGGCCAACGTCCTGACTTTC. Its translation is CASSVGLSGANVLTF.

This clonotype has ten or more counts. The chain is built from TRBV28 and TRBJ2-3; D may be TRBD1 (6 bases). This CDR3 region has 15 residues. Trimming removed 5 bases from V and 1 base from J, with 13 bases in between. CDR1 and CDR2 from the germline V gene are MDHEN and SYDVKM. The CDR3 sequence: CASSQGSLGTDTQYF. The CDR3, as DNA: TGTGCCAGCAGTCAGGGGAGTTTGGGCACAGATACGCAGTATTTT.

The gene calls are TRBV6-1 and TRBJ2-7, with D tentatively TRBD1 (5 bases). The CDR3 is 17 amino acids. V was clipped by 5 bases and J by 8 bases, with 28 bases between them. Germline-derived CDR1 and CDR2 are MNHNS and SASEGT. CDR3: CASSPTAQNRQPIKQYF. The CDR3 bases are TGTGCCAGCAGTCCGACAGCACAAAACAGACAACCTATCAAGCAGTACTTC.

The chain links TRBV7-9 to TRBJ2-7, with a weak D call TRBD2 (5 bases). There are 15 residues in the CDR3. Germline values: CDR1 SEHNR, CDR2 FQNEAQ (reference sequence). V was shortened by 5 bases and J by 0 bases, with 14 bases between the two germline ends. The CDR3 spells CASSPGLPSSYEQYF. CDR3 DNA sequence: TGTGCCAGCAGCCCCGGACTCCCGAGCTCCTACGAGCAGTACTTC. The variable domain in full, completed from reference TRBV7-9 and TRBJ2-7, reads DTGVSQNPRHKITKRGQNVTFRCDPISEHNRLYWYRQTLGQGPEFLTYFQNEAQLEKSRLLSDRFSAERPKGSFSTLEIQRTEQGDSAMYLCASSPGLPSSYEQYFGPGTRLTVT.

This clonotype was found many times. The J gene is TRBJ2-1, the V gene TRBV5-1, with D possibly matching TRBD2 (5 bases). There are 12 residues in the CDR3. The ends were cut back, 5 bases at V and 7 bases at J, with 10 bases in the middle. Germline CDR1 reads SGHRS; CDR2 reads YFSETQ. CDR3 DNA: TGCGCCAGCAGTGCGGACTGGAATGAGCAGTTCTTC. It translates to CASSADWNEQFF.

This clonotype showed up just a few times. The CDR3 loop reads CASSFSIGDGYTF. The CDR3, as DNA: TGTGCCAGCAGCTTTTCGATTGGGGATGGCTACACCTTC. The rearrangement joins TRBV7-9 to TRBJ1-2; no firm D call. The CDR3 is 13 amino acids. V was clipped by 3 bases and J by 6 bases, with 11 bases between them. Per the germline V gene, CDR1 is SEHNR and CDR2 is FQNEAQ (reference sequence).

This clonotype occurred a few times. The chain uses TRBV5-1 and TRBJ2-5, with TRBD2 matching 9 bases. Germline V CDR1 and CDR2: SGHRS, YFSETQ. V lost 5 bases and J lost 1; bases outside the gene matches: 6. The CDR3 has 15 amino acids. The CDR3 region is CASSGTSHLQETQYF. The CDR3 region has the DNA TGCGCCAGCAGTGGGACTAGCCATCTCCAAGAGACCCAGTACTTC.

This clonotype was detected a few times. The chain recombines TRBV2 with TRBJ2-3; 13 bases align to TRBD2. Germline CDR1 and CDR2: SNHLY and FYNNEI. The CDR3 extends over 16 amino acids. V shed 9 bases and J 1 base; nucleotides not matched to a gene: 7. The CDR3 nucleotides are TGTGCCAGAAGGGGACTAGCGGGACAAGGCACAGATACGCAGTATTTT. It specifies CARRGLAGQGTDTQYF.

This clonotype appeared many times. V is TRBV7-9 and J is TRBJ2-7; unclear D gene. CDR1 SEHNR and CDR2 FQNEAQ come from the germline V gene (reference sequence). The V and J ends lost 5 bases and 4 bases respectively, with 12 bases between them. The CDR3 consists of 13 residues. CDR3 protein: CASSPPAAYEQYF. The CDR3 DNA reads TGTGCCAGCAGCCCCCCAGCCGCTTACGAGCAGTACTTC. The full variable domain, completed using reference TRBV7-9 and TRBJ2-7, is DTGVSQNPRHKITKRGQNVTFRCDPISEHNRLYWYRQTLGQGPEFLTYFQNEAQLEKSRLLSDRFSAERPKGSFSTLEIQRTEQGDSAMYLCASSPPAAYEQYFGPGTRLTVT.

This chain joins TRBV5-1 and TRBJ2-5, with D perhaps matching TRBD1 or TRBD2 (5 bases each). Deletions cut 7 bases from V and 4 bases from J, with 17 bases between. The CDR3 is made up of 14 amino acids. Germline CDR1 and CDR2: SGHRS and YFSETQ. The CDR3 DNA reads as TGCGCCAGCGGCAGGGATAGGAGCGGAGAGACCCAGTACTTC. Amino acids: CASGRDRSGETQYF.